The clone carrying this T cell receptor beta chain was counted only a few times. Preparation of the TCRbeta library involved a method that used unique molecular identifiers. One entry per CDR3 protein, called by TCRdb with MiXCR from the PCR reads. The table includes approximately 400,000 distinct CDR3 sequences, approximately 11% detected once. These data originate in a study of T-cell reconstitution after alpha-beta-depleted transplantation in children. V was pared by 0 bases and J by 2 bases, with 3 bases of the junction left unmatched. CDR3 length: 15 residues. Germline lookup yields CDR1 LGHNA and CDR2 YNFKEQ.

The sequence derives from a human donor who donated a stem cell graft to a child with acute myeloid leukemia. The gene calls are TRBV4-2 and TRBJ2-5, with 7 bases that match TRBD1. This specimen consisted of PBMCs from the stem cell graft donor, obtained from the stem cell graft. CDR3 coding DNA: TGTGCCAGCAGCCAAGATTCGGGACAGCAAGAGACCCAGTACTTC. This encodes CASSQDSGQQETQYF.